These 8 T cell receptor beta chains were sequenced from one sample in a study of cytomegalovirus exposure and HLA in healthy donors. The primer mix had 60 Vbeta and 13 Jbeta primers. Sequenced by immunoSEQ multiplex PCR; TCRdb stores in-frame clones only, minus some. The sample lists about 130,000 clones; roughly 80% were seen once. Sample: PBMCs. These receptors were collected from a boy under 18 in good health and CMV-seronegative.

This clone has a single count. This chain uses TRBV9 with TRBJ2-2, with 7 nucleotides matching TRBD1. The CDR3 consists of 16 residues. CDR1 is SGDLS and CDR2 is YYNGEE in the germline V gene. V lost 0 bases to trimming and J lost 4 bases; unmatched junction nucleotides: 6. The CDR3 region has the DNA TGTGCCAGCAGCGTAGAGGGGGCGCAGGGCACCGGGGAGCTGTTTTTT. Its translation: CASSVEGAQGTGELFF. The whole variable domain, remainder taken from reference TRBV9 and TRBJ2-2, is DSGVTQTPKHLITATGQRVTLRCSPRSGDLSVYWYQQSLDQGLQFLIQYYNGEERAKGNILERFSAQQFPDLHSELNLSSLELGDSALYFCASSVEGAQGTGELFFGEGSRLTVL.

The chain links TRBV5-6 to TRBJ2-2; 8 nucleotides agree with TRBD1. Germline V gene data show CDR1 as SGHDT and CDR2 as YYEEEE. Losses at the gene ends were 4 bases for V and 5 bases for J; bases not matched to a gene: 4. The CDR3 extends over 14 amino acids. The CDR3, as DNA: TGTGCCAGCAGCCTCGGACAGGGAACCGGGGAGCTGTTTTTT. Translation gives CASSLGQGTGELFF.

Notes on this clone: Other DNA sequences within the sample encode an identical CDR3. This sequence joins TRBV6-6 and TRBJ2-3, with 12 bases identical to TRBD2. This CDR3 contains 14 residues. Germline CDR1 and CDR2: MNHNY and SVGAGI (reference sequence). V lost 6 bases and J lost 3; bases outside the gene matches: 1. DNA for the CDR3: TGTGCCAGCAGGCTAGCGGGAGGGACAGATACGCAGTATTTT. Translated: CASRLAGGTDTQYF.

CDR3 region: CASSPGTVGSPLHF. As DNA, the CDR3 is TGTGCCAGCAGTCCAGGAACCGTTGGATCACCCCTCCACTTT. V is TRBV27 and J is TRBJ1-6; D is ambiguous. Germline loops: CDR1 MNHEY, CDR2 SMNVEV (reference sequence). The V end was cut by 5 bases, the J end by 10 bases, with 15 bases between. The CDR3 covers 14 residues.

V is TRBV7-2 and J is TRBJ2-5, with 9 bases aligning to TRBD2. Germline CDR1 SGHTA, CDR2 FQGNSA. V trimming: 5 bases; J trimming: 4 bases; junction bases outside the gene matches: 2. The CDR3 totals 13 residues. As DNA, the CDR3 is TGTGCCAGCAGCCCGGGACTAGCAGAGACCCAGTACTTC. It codes for CASSPGLAETQYF.

The CDR3, as DNA: TGTGCCAGCAGCATGTTCCCGGGGAGCCCGAATGGCTACACCTTC. Its protein is CASSMFPGSPNGYTF. The chain joins TRBV5-4 to TRBJ1-2, with D unclear. With 4 bases removed from V and 6 bases from J, the gap between germline ends came to 19 bases. The CDR3 is made up of 15 amino acids. CDR1 and CDR2 from the germline V gene are SGHNT and YYREEE (reference sequence).

The rearrangement links TRBV7-7 to TRBJ2-7, with 12 positions matching TRBD2. The J segment lost 7 bases and the V segment lost 5 bases, leaving 3 bases of the junction unmatched. CDR3 length equals 13 residues. Germline assignment: CDR1 SSHAT and CDR2 FNYEAQ (reference sequence). The CDR3 sequence: CASSMTSGREQYF. The CDR3 nucleotides are TGTGCCAGCAGCATGACTAGCGGGAGAGAGCAGTACTTC. The full variable domain, in which reference TRBV7-7 and TRBJ2-7 provide the parts outside the CDR3, is GAGVSQSPRYKVTKRGQDVTLRCDPISSHATLYWYQQALGQGPEFLTYFNYEAQPDKSGLPSDRFSAERPEGSISTLTIQRTEQRDSAMYRCASSMTSGREQYFGPGTRLTVT.

The chain carries TRBV18 and TRBJ2-3; D gene ambiguous. Looked up from germline, CDR1 is KGHSH and CDR2 is LQKENI. V was cut by 5 bases and J by 4 bases, with 4 bases left in between. The CDR3 is 11 residues long. In nucleotides, the CDR3 is TGTGCCAGCTCATCGGCAGATACGCAGTATTTT. It translates to CASSSADTQYF.